The TCR beta chain under discussion was sequenced for a study of memory CD4+ T cells and cytomegalovirus serostatus. Findings and caveats of the study: Repertoires predicted CMV serostatus with median bootstrapped AUC of about 0.95.

With 1 base removed from V and 1 base from J, the gap between germline ends came to 13 bases. CDR1 is LNHDA and CDR2 is SQIVND in the germline V gene (reference sequence). This CDR3 is 16 amino acids long. As to this clone: Its antigen is not identified.

Single viable CD3+CD4+CD8-CD45RO+ cells were sorted as the memory CD4+ T cells. Measured with immunoSEQ multiplex PCR; TCRdb has only the in-frame clones, and not every one. The profile covers approximately 56,000 clones, with over 80% appearing a single time and roughly 0.4% taken by the ten largest. V is TRBV19 and J is TRBJ1-2, with D unresolved. The sequenced sample consisted of memory CD4+ T cells from blood. This TCR came from an adult in good health and CMV-seronegative. The CDR3 protein is CASSIGSGHNNYGYTF. CDR3 DNA sequence: TGTGCCAGTAGTATAGGGTCGGGTCACAATAACTATGGCTACACCTTC. The whole variable domain, filled in from reference TRBV19 and TRBJ1-2, reads DGGITQSPKYLFRKEGQNVTLSCEQNLNHDAMYWYRQDPGQGLRLIYYSQIVNDFQKGDIAEGYSVSREKKESFPLTVTSAQKNPTAFYLCASSIGSGHNNYGYTFGSGTRLTVV.